The subject of this entry is one TCR beta chain. This sample was included in a study of Graves' ophthalmopathy and Graves' hyperthyroidism. Amplified TCR beta CDR3 regions were obtained using RNA transcripts as template. HTBI primers were employed in first-round RT-PCR, then a second-round multiplex PCR followed. TCRdb recomputed calls from the multiplex PCR reads with MiXCR, one row per CDR3 protein. The sample lists around 1,200,000 distinct CDR3 sequences; roughly 35% were seen once. The length of the CDR3 is 14 residues. Germline assignment: CDR1 ENHRY and CDR2 SYGVKD. V shed 7 bases and J shed 2 bases, with 15 bases lying between them.

The clonotype was recovered from an adult man with Graves' hyperthyroidism. The gene calls are TRBV10-3 and TRBJ2-7; D is uncertain. Sequenced sample: peripheral blood or thyroid tissue (not recorded which). DNA of the CDR3: TGTGCCATCACTCCAGAAACCGCAACCTACGAGCAGTACTTC. Its translation is CAITPETATYEQYF.